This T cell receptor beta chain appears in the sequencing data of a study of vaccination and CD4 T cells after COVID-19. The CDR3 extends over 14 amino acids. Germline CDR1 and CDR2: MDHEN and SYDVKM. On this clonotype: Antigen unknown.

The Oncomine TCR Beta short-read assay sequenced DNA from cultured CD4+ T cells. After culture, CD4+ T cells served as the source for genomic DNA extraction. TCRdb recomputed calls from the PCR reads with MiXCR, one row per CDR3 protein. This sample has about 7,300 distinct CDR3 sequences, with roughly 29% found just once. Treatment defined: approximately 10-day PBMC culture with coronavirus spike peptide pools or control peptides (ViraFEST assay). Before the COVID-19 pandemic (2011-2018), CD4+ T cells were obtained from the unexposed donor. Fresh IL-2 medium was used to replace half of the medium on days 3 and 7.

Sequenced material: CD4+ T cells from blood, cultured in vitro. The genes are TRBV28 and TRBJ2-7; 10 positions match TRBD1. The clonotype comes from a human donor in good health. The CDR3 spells CSSSGTGESYEQYF. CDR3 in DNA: TGTTCTTCGTCTGGGACAGGGGAGTCCTACGAGCAGTACTTC.